The present TCR beta chain was sequenced within a study of spatial heterogeneity in lung cancer. TCR cDNA molecules were tagged individually, and each one carried a unique molecular identifier. From the 5' RACE reads, TCRdb called clonotypes with MiXCR, one entry per CDR3 protein. Altogether about 78,000 distinct CDR3 sequences are present, under 8.5% being singletons, with the ten largest covering almost 7%. The CDR3 runs to 14 residues. Germline CDR1 SGHRS, CDR2 YFSETQ. Losses at the gene ends were 0 bases for V and 8 bases for J; bases not matched to a gene: 7. Time point defined: sample taken at primary tumor resection. Material for sequencing was whole RNA from tumor, nontumor lung or frozen PBMC, left unsorted.

Source: PBMCs, taken at surgery. The TCR sequence derives from a male donor with early-stage non-small cell lung cancer. V is TRBV5-1 and J is TRBJ1-1; 7 positions match TRBD1. The CDR3 sequence is CASSLAGTAVEAFF. CDR3 DNA sequence: TGCGCCAGCAGCTTGGCCGGGACAGCGGTAGAAGCTTTCTTT.